These 26 T cell receptor beta chains share one sample of origin, sequenced in a study of blood T cell repertoires in COVID-19. Sequenced by immunoSEQ multiplex PCR; TCRdb stores in-frame clones only, minus some. The sample holds roughly 150,000 clones, 65% to 85% seen once. What was sequenced was PBMCs or T cells enriched from blood (not recorded which). These receptors were collected from a man aged 65 to 79 who had been exposed to COVID-19.

V and J are TRBV7-9 and TRBJ2-5; TRBD1 is a possible D gene (6 bases). The germline V gene encodes CDR1 SEHNR and CDR2 FQNEAQ (reference sequence). The CDR3 has 15 residues. Trimming shortened V by 3 bases and J by 1 base, and 12 bases separated the two germline ends. CDR3 sequence (DNA): TGTGCCAGCAGCTTCAGGGGTGCACTCCAAGAGACCCAGTACTTC. It yields the protein CASSFRGALQETQYF.

The chain combines TRBV4-1 with TRBJ2-3; D is perhaps TRBD2 (5 bases). Germline V gene sequence: CDR1 MGHRA, CDR2 YSYEKL. The CDR3 covers 14 residues. Trimming removed 4 bases at V and 8 bases at J, with 16 bases between. The CDR3 is CASSPRGRWGTQYF. DNA of the CDR3: TGCGCCAGCAGCCCCCGGGGAAGGTGGGGTACGCAGTATTTT.

This clone appeared a few times. The V gene is TRBV4-1, the J gene TRBJ2-3; tentative D call: TRBD1 (5 bases). Trimming took 1 base from V and 5 from J, leaving 7 bases between them. The CDR3 has 13 residues. Germline CDR1 reads MGHRA; CDR2 reads YSYEKL. CDR3 nucleotide sequence: TGCGCCAGCAGCCAAGGCAGGGTAGATACGCAGTATTTT. Its translation is CASSQGRVDTQYF.

This chain links TRBV5-5 with TRBJ1-2; TRBD1 aligns across 9 bases. The CDR3 contains 12 residues. Germline V lookup: CDR1 SGHKS, CDR2 YYEKEE (reference sequence). V shed 3 bases and J 8 bases; nucleotides not matched to a gene: 2. The CDR3 here is CASSWDRAGYTF. CDR3 coding DNA: TGTGCCAGCAGCTGGGACAGGGCCGGCTACACCTTC.

In its sample, this clone was seen once. The rearrangement links TRBV14 to TRBJ2-1, with TRBD2 matching 11 bases. CDR1 is SGHDN, CDR2 FVKESK, per germline. Trimming cost V 5 bases and J 9 bases; bases outside gene matches: 6. CDR3 length: 14 amino acids. This CDR3 reads CASSYSGGASEQFF. The CDR3 DNA reads as TGTGCCAGCAGCTATAGCGGGGGGGCGTCTGAGCAGTTCTTC.

J is TRBJ2-7 and V is TRBV19; TRBD1 agrees at 9 bases. The germline gives CDR1 LNHDA, CDR2 SQIVND (reference sequence). V was clipped by 5 bases and J by 4 bases; unmatched bases: 12. The length of the CDR3 is 16 residues. The CDR3, as DNA: TGTGCCAGTAGTTTACACTCCGGGACAGGGATTTACGAGCAGTACTTC. This sequence encodes CASSLHSGTGIYEQYF.

V and J are TRBV3-1 (or the pseudogene TRBV3-2) and TRBJ1-6, with a possible D match to TRBD1 (5 bases). Germline CDR1 LGHDT, CDR2 YNNKEL (reference sequence). CDR3 size: 12 residues. V was cut by 4 bases and J by 8 bases, with 6 bases left in between. The CDR3: CASSLGDSPLHF. The CDR3 DNA follows: TGTGCCAGCAGCCTAGGGGATTCACCCCTCCACTTT.

This clone was counted a few times. The rearrangement uses TRBV18 and TRBJ1-5; no firm D call. The ends were cut back, 2 bases at V and 3 bases at J, with 11 bases in the middle. Germline loops: CDR1 KGHSH, CDR2 LQKENI. The CDR3 has 15 residues. This chain's CDR3 is CASSPRREDNQPQHF. CDR3 nucleotide sequence: TGTGCCAGCTCACCAAGAAGGGAGGACAATCAGCCCCAGCATTTT.

V and J are TRBV12-3 or TRBV12-4 and TRBJ1-4; unclear D gene. CDR3 size: 11 residues. V was shortened by 3 bases and J by 8 bases, with 4 bases between the two germline ends. CDR3 region: CASSFGEKLFF. CDR3 in DNA: TGTGCCAGCAGTTTCGGGGAAAAACTGTTTTTT.

The rearrangement uses TRBV4-1 and TRBJ2-1; weak D call: TRBD1 (6 bases). CDR1 and CDR2 (germline): MGHRA, YSYEKL. V was cut by 0 bases and J by 0 bases, with 18 bases left in between. The CDR3 contains 19 residues. DNA of the CDR3: TGCGCCAGCAGCCAAGAAGGGAGCGTGGGGGCCAGCTCCTACAATGAGCAGTTCTTC. Translation gives CASSQEGSVGASSYNEQFF.

J is TRBJ2-1 and V is TRBV5-1, with D maybe TRBD2 (7 bases). This CDR3 spans 18 amino acids. V was shortened by 4 bases and J by 3 bases, with 23 bases between the two germline ends. The germline CDR1 and CDR2 sequences are SGHRS and YFSETQ. This CDR3 reads CASSTGGPQSVLYNEQFF. The CDR3 nucleotides read TGCGCCAGCAGCACCGGGGGGCCACAGTCTGTTCTCTACAATGAGCAGTTCTTC.

The chain joins TRBV18 to TRBJ2-3, with D possibly being TRBD2 (5 bases). The CDR3 is 17 residues long. The V gene lost 2 bases and the J gene lost 3 bases, with 18 bases spanning the gap. In germline, CDR1 is KGHSH, CDR2 LQKENI. The CDR3 here is CASSPIASAAHTDTQYF. The DNA for the CDR3 is TGTGCCAGCTCACCAATAGCGTCGGCAGCTCATACAGATACGCAGTATTTT. Full variable domain (missing parts from reference TRBV18 and TRBJ2-3): NAGVMQNPRHLVRRRGQEARLRCSPMKGHSHVYWYRQLPEEGLKFMVYLQKENIIDESGMPKERFSAEFPKEGPSILRIQQVVRGDSAAYFCASSPIASAAHTDTQYFGPGTRLTVL.

The rearrangement joins TRBV9 to TRBJ1-6; possible D gene TRBD1, 6 bases. This CDR3 spans 15 amino acids. Germline V CDR1 and CDR2: SGDLS, YYNGEE. V was cut by 4 bases and J by 3 bases, with 11 bases left in between. CDR3 protein: CASSPEGHYNSPLHF. CDR3 in DNA: TGTGCCAGCAGCCCCGAGGGACACTATAATTCACCCCTCCACTTT.

The chain links TRBV5-5 to TRBJ2-3; 7 nucleotides line up with TRBD1. The V gene's germline CDR1 is SGHKS and CDR2 YYEKEE (reference sequence). V was pared by 4 bases and J by 4 bases, with 12 bases of the junction left unmatched. The CDR3 covers 16 residues. The CDR3 sequence is CASSLPRGHLPDTQYF. The CDR3, as DNA: TGTGCCAGCAGCCTCCCGAGGGGGCATTTGCCAGATACGCAGTATTTT.

V is TRBV2 and J is TRBJ1-4; 10 positions match TRBD1. Germline CDR1 is SNHLY and CDR2 is FYNNEI. The CDR3 covers 14 residues. V shed 8 bases, J shed 6 bases, and the junction held 6 bases outside the gene matches. DNA of the CDR3: TGTGCCAGCGTCCGGGACAGGGGTTATGAAAAACTGTTTTTT. Its translation: CASVRDRGYEKLFF.

This sequence joins TRBV7-2 and TRBJ1-1; tentatively, D is TRBD1 (6 bases). The CDR3 runs to 14 residues. V was pared by 6 bases and J by 0 bases, with 11 bases between. CDR1 SGHTA and CDR2 FQGNSA come from the germline V gene. The CDR3: CASSSGQLNTEAFF. The CDR3 bases are TGTGCCAGCAGTTCCGGACAGTTGAACACTGAAGCTTTCTTT.

This chain links TRBV5-4 with TRBJ1-1; TRBD1 is a possible D gene (5 bases). The germline V gene encodes CDR1 SGHNT and CDR2 YYREEE (reference sequence). The CDR3 runs 13 residues. V lost 4 bases to trimming and J lost 6 bases, with 13 bases between them. CDR3 protein: CASSRPRVAEAFF. The CDR3 DNA follows: TGTGCCAGCAGCCGACCCAGGGTCGCTGAAGCTTTCTTT.

J is TRBJ2-7 and V is TRBV6-2 or TRBV6-3, with TRBD1 as a possible D gene (6 bases). There are 15 residues in the CDR3. Germline assignment: CDR1 MNHEY and CDR2 SVGEGT. V was pared by 1 base and J by 1 base, with 11 bases between. In DNA form, the CDR3 reads TGTGCCAGCAGTTACTACAGGGAAGTGTCCTACGAGCAGTACTTC. It translates to CASSYYREVSYEQYF.

The CDR3 bases are TGCGCCAGCAGCTTGGGATGGACAATTGATATGAACACTGAAGCTTTCTTT. Translating gives CASSLGWTIDMNTEAFF. V usage is TRBV5-1 and J usage is TRBJ1-1; tentative D call: TRBD1 (5 bases). V was cut by 0 bases and J by 0 bases, with 15 bases left in between. Germline CDR1 and CDR2: SGHRS and YFSETQ. This CDR3 has 17 residues. The variable domain in full, completed from reference TRBV5-1 and TRBJ1-1, reads KAGVTQTPRYLIKTRGQQVTLSCSPISGHRSVSWYQQTPGQGLQFLFEYFSETQRNKGNFPGRFSGRQFSNSRSEMNVSTLELGDSALYLCASSLGWTIDMNTEAFFGQGTRLTVV.

The rearrangement uses TRBV19 and TRBJ1-2; no definite D call. This CDR3 region has 15 residues. V dropped 7 bases and J dropped 8 bases, with 23 bases sitting between them. Looked up from germline, CDR1 is LNHDA and CDR2 is SQIVND (reference sequence). The CDR3 bases are TGTGCCAGTAAGGAGGGAGCAAACACTCCTTGGGGCTACACCTTC. Protein product: CASKEGANTPWGYTF.

The chain has TRBV5-1 and TRBJ2-7, with 11 positions matching TRBD2. Germline V gene data show CDR1 as SGHRS and CDR2 as YFSETQ. The CDR3 has 16 amino acids. The trim removed 1 base at V and 6 bases at J, leaving 9 bases unmatched. The CDR3 nucleotides read TGCGCCAGCAGCTTGACTAGCGGGAGAACGAAAGGCGAGCAGTACTTC. Protein: CASSLTSGRTKGEQYF.

The chain joins TRBV6-5 to TRBJ1-4, with a possible D match to TRBD1 (5 bases). Looked up from germline, CDR1 is MNHEY and CDR2 is SVGAGI. The CDR3 consists of 15 residues. Trimming took off 5 bases at V and 8 bases at J, with 18 bases between the two ends. CDR3 sequence reads: CASSPRAQGGEKLFF. The DNA for the CDR3 is TGTGCCAGCAGTCCCCGGGCGCAGGGAGGGGAAAAACTGTTTTTT.

V is TRBV6-5 and J is TRBJ2-7, with a weak D call TRBD2 (5 bases). V was clipped by 6 bases and J by 3 bases, with 6 bases between them. The CDR3 spans 11 residues. CDR1 and CDR2 (germline): MNHEY, SVGAGI. The CDR3 loop reads CASSEGYEQYF. DNA of the CDR3: TGTGCCAGCAGCGAGGGCTACGAGCAGTACTTC.

The chain recombines TRBV28 with TRBJ2-1; D gene uncertain. CDR1 MDHEN and CDR2 SYDVKM come from the germline V gene. Trimming left V 4 bases short and J 8 bases short, with 6 bases between. There are 11 residues in the CDR3. This chain's CDR3 is CASSSEYEQFF. Written as DNA, the CDR3 is TGTGCCAGCAGTTCGGAGTATGAGCAGTTCTTC.

The chain combines TRBV2 with TRBJ1-1, with D possibly TRBD1 on 5 matching bases. The CDR3 is made up of 12 amino acids. V was pared by 10 bases and J by 2 bases, with 11 bases between. CDR1 is SNHLY and CDR2 is FYNNEI in the germline V gene. CDR3 protein: CATHRINTEAFF. The DNA for the CDR3 is TGTGCCACACACAGGATTAACACTGAAGCTTTCTTT.

This clone was recorded a few times. The chain employs TRBV28 and TRBJ2-1; 7 bases map to TRBD2. The V gene's germline CDR1 is MDHEN and CDR2 SYDVKM. The CDR3 has 15 amino acids. Trimming removed 4 bases from V and 6 bases from J; junction bases left unmatched: 9. CDR3 loop: CASSSTGGRVNEQFF. CDR3 nucleotide sequence: TGTGCCAGCAGTTCCACGGGCGGGAGAGTCAATGAGCAGTTCTTC.